Listed below are T cell receptor beta chains from one sample, sequenced in a study of blood T cell repertoires in COVID-19. Assay: immunoSEQ multiplex PCR; the TCRdb copy retains only in-frame clones and omits some. The repertoire consists of about 40,000 clones, with 70% to 85% occurring once and the leading ten covering about 2.6%. Specimen: peripheral blood. These receptors were obtained from a woman between 55 and 75 years old with acute or convalescent COVID-19. The CDR3 runs from the conserved cysteine through the conserved F or W. A D gene is named only where the DNA matches it firmly. Size is omitted from some rows. Given values are once, few, many or a class for expanded clones.

v_gene: TRBV6-5
len: 15
abundance: -
d_gene: -
j_gene: TRBJ1-1
CDR3nt: TGTGCCAGCAGTTACGCAGGGGCAGGGAACACTGAAGCTTTCTTT
CDR3aa: CASSYAGAGNTEAFF

v_gene: TRBV5-6
len: 17
abundance: medium-sized
d_gene: TRBD1
j_gene: TRBJ1-3
CDR3nt: TGTGCCAGCAGCTTGGAAGGACAGGGTTCCTCTGGAAACACCATATATTTT
CDR3aa: CASSLEGQGSSGNTIYF

v_gene: TRBV11-2
len: 15
abundance: -
d_gene: -
j_gene: TRBJ2-7
CDR3nt: TGTGCCAGCAGCTTAGATCTAGGGAGCTCCTACGAGCAGTACTTC
CDR3aa: CASSLDLGSSYEQYF

v_gene: TRBV5-3
len: 16
abundance: -
d_gene: TRBD2
j_gene: TRBJ2-3
CDR3nt: TGTGCCAGAAGCTCTCTTTTAGCGGGCCGCATGGATACGCAGTATTTT
CDR3aa: CARSSLLAGRMDTQYF

v_gene: TRBV28
len: 15
abundance: -
d_gene: -
j_gene: TRBJ2-3
CDR3nt: TGTGCCGCCTGGAGGGGGGGGGCTAGCACAGATACGCAGTATTTT
CDR3aa: CAAWRGGASTDTQYF

v_gene: TRBV10-3
len: 13
abundance: few
d_gene: -
j_gene: TRBJ1-4
CDR3nt: TGTGCCATCAGTGAGACACAGGGTGAAAAACTGTTTTTT
CDR3aa: CAISETQGEKLFF

v_gene: TRBV4-1
len: 16
abundance: -
d_gene: -
j_gene: TRBJ1-1
CDR3nt: TGCGCCAGCAGCCAAGGGGGGCAGGGGATGAACACTGAAGCTTTCTTT
CDR3aa: CASSQGGQGMNTEAFF

v_gene: TRBV5-4
len: 14
abundance: -
d_gene: TRBD1
j_gene: TRBJ1-2
CDR3nt: TGTGCCAGCAGATTCCCGGGACAGGGAGGCGGCTACACCTTC
CDR3aa: CASRFPGQGGGYTF

v_gene: TRBV2
len: 15
abundance: -
d_gene: -
j_gene: TRBJ1-5
CDR3nt: TGTGCCAGCAGTGGCGGGCGCGGGAGCAATCAGCCCCAGCATTTT
CDR3aa: CASSGGRGSNQPQHF

v_gene: TRBV7-9
len: 13
abundance: -
d_gene: -
j_gene: TRBJ1-4
CDR3nt: TGTGCCAGCAGCTTAAGTCTGAGTGAAAAACTGTTTTTT
CDR3aa: CASSLSLSEKLFF

v_gene: TRBV5-1
len: 14
abundance: -
d_gene: -
j_gene: TRBJ1-3
CDR3nt: TGCGCCAGCAGCTTGGAATACTCTGGAAACACCATATATTTT
CDR3aa: CASSLEYSGNTIYF

v_gene: TRBV5-1
len: 15
abundance: -
d_gene: -
j_gene: TRBJ2-3
CDR3nt: TGCGCCAGCAGCTTGGGTAGCGGTAGCACAGATACGCAGTATTTT
CDR3aa: CASSLGSGSTDTQYF

v_gene: TRBV10-2
len: 13
abundance: few
d_gene: TRBD1
j_gene: TRBJ2-7
CDR3nt: TGCGCCAGCAGTGAAACAGGGGGTTACGAGCAGTACTTC
CDR3aa: CASSETGGYEQYF

v_gene: TRBV11-2
len: 15
abundance: -
d_gene: TRBD2
j_gene: TRBJ2-1
CDR3nt: TGTGCCAGCAGCTTACGGACTAGTCCGGGGAATGAGCAGTTCTTC
CDR3aa: CASSLRTSPGNEQFF

v_gene: TRBV16
len: 16
abundance: -
d_gene: TRBD1
j_gene: TRBJ1-2
CDR3nt: TGTGCCAGCAGCCGAGTCTCCGGGACAGGGTCTGCTGGCTACACCTTC
CDR3aa: CASSRVSGTGSAGYTF

v_gene: TRBV12-2
len: 15
abundance: -
d_gene: -
j_gene: TRBJ1-6
CDR3nt: TGTGCAAGTCGCTTAGTGGACAGGGGCAGCCCACCCCTCCACTTT
CDR3aa: CASRLVDRGSPPLHF

v_gene: TRBV28
len: 14
abundance: medium-sized
d_gene: -
j_gene: TRBJ1-5
CDR3nt: TGTGCCAGCAGCAGGGGTTTTGGCAATCAGCCCCAGCATTTT
CDR3aa: CASSRGFGNQPQHF

v_gene: TRBV7-9
len: 15
abundance: -
d_gene: -
j_gene: TRBJ2-7
CDR3nt: TGTGCCAGCAGCCGAAGGACGGACATCTCCTACGAGCAGTACTTC
CDR3aa: CASSRRTDISYEQYF

v_gene: TRBV2
len: 13
abundance: -
d_gene: TRBD1
j_gene: TRBJ1-1
CDR3nt: TGTGCCAGCATGACAGGGATGAACACTGAAGCTTTCTTT
CDR3aa: CASMTGMNTEAFF

v_gene: TRBV19
len: 13
abundance: -
d_gene: -
j_gene: TRBJ2-7
CDR3nt: TGTGCCAGTACCCAAGGGGGTACCTACGAGCAGTACTTC
CDR3aa: CASTQGGTYEQYF

v_gene: TRBV5-1
len: 16
abundance: -
d_gene: TRBD1
j_gene: TRBJ1-1
CDR3nt: TGCGCCAGCAGCCGTTCAGGGGGTCCCCTCCACACTGAAGCTTTCTTT
CDR3aa: CASSRSGGPLHTEAFF

v_gene: TRBV7-9
len: 16
abundance: -
d_gene: -
j_gene: TRBJ2-1
CDR3nt: TGTGCCAGCAGCCCCAATACCGGGACAAAGAACAATGAGCAGTTCTTC
CDR3aa: CASSPNTGTKNNEQFF

v_gene: TRBV7-2
len: 16
abundance: -
d_gene: TRBD1
j_gene: TRBJ1-5
CDR3nt: TGTGCCAGCAGCTTAGTTGCCAGGGGGAGCAATCAGCCCCAGCATTTT
CDR3aa: CASSLVARGSNQPQHF

v_gene: TRBV2
len: 14
abundance: -
d_gene: -
j_gene: TRBJ1-5
CDR3nt: TGTGCCAGCAGTGGAGCTCGAGGGAATCAGCCCCAGCATTTT
CDR3aa: CASSGARGNQPQHF

v_gene: TRBV9
len: 14
abundance: -
d_gene: -
j_gene: TRBJ2-7
CDR3nt: TGTGCCAGCAGCGTAGGGGGCCGTAGCTACGAGCAGTACTTC
CDR3aa: CASSVGGRSYEQYF

v_gene: TRBV19
len: 17
abundance: -
d_gene: -
j_gene: TRBJ2-5
CDR3nt: TGTGCCAGTAGCAGGAACTGGGCCGGAAGGCTCCAAGAGACCCAGTACTTC
CDR3aa: CASSRNWAGRLQETQYF

v_gene: TRBV7-3
len: 15
abundance: -
d_gene: -
j_gene: TRBJ2-1
CDR3nt: TGTGCCAGCAGCTTAGACTCGAGCTCCTACAATGAGCAGTTCTTC
CDR3aa: CASSLDSSSYNEQFF

v_gene: TRBV7-9
len: 14
abundance: -
d_gene: -
j_gene: TRBJ1-1
CDR3nt: TGTGCCAGTAGCCCCGGACTGGGGAACACTGAAGCTTTCTTT
CDR3aa: CASSPGLGNTEAFF

v_gene: TRBV24-1
len: 15
abundance: once
d_gene: -
j_gene: TRBJ2-1
CDR3nt: TGTGCCACCAGTGACGGGGTGAGCTCCTACAATGAGCAGTTCTTC
CDR3aa: CATSDGVSSYNEQFF

v_gene: TRBV4-1
len: 17
abundance: few
d_gene: TRBD1
j_gene: TRBJ1-3
CDR3nt: TGCGCCAGCAGCCATCTTTGGGACAGGGGGAGTGGAAACACCATATATTTT
CDR3aa: CASSHLWDRGSGNTIYF

v_gene: TRBV19
len: 18
abundance: -
d_gene: TRBD1
j_gene: TRBJ1-5
CDR3nt: TGTGCCAGTAGTATAGATCAACGGGGGACAGGGGGCGGCCAGCCCCAGCATTTT
CDR3aa: CASSIDQRGTGGGQPQHF

v_gene: TRBV6-5
len: 16
abundance: -
d_gene: TRBD1
j_gene: TRBJ2-1
CDR3nt: TGTGCCAGCAGTTACTTCACAGGGGCCGTCTACAATGAGCAGTTCTTC
CDR3aa: CASSYFTGAVYNEQFF

v_gene: TRBV2
len: 13
abundance: -
d_gene: -
j_gene: TRBJ1-1
CDR3nt: TGTGCCAGCAGTGACAGGCAATACACTGAAGCTTTCTTT
CDR3aa: CASSDRQYTEAFF

v_gene: TRBV6-1
len: 15
abundance: -
d_gene: -
j_gene: TRBJ1-1
CDR3nt: TGTGCCAGCAGTGATTCCCTAGACCGTAACACTGAAGCTTTCTTT
CDR3aa: CASSDSLDRNTEAFF

v_gene: TRBV28
len: 16
abundance: -
d_gene: TRBD1
j_gene: TRBJ2-2
CDR3nt: TGTGCCAGCAAGGGACAGCTGAACTCGTTTGCCGGGGAGCTGTTTTTT
CDR3aa: CASKGQLNSFAGELFF

v_gene: TRBV7-9
len: 15
abundance: -
d_gene: -
j_gene: TRBJ1-1
CDR3nt: TGTGCCAGCAGCGACTCTTCTACAGGGAACACTGAAGCTTTCTTT
CDR3aa: CASSDSSTGNTEAFF

v_gene: TRBV4-2
len: 15
abundance: -
d_gene: TRBD2
j_gene: TRBJ2-5
CDR3nt: TGTGCCAGCAGCCAAGATTTACCGGGAGGGGGTACTCAGTACTTC
CDR3aa: CASSQDLPGGGTQYF

v_gene: TRBV6-6
len: 15
abundance: few
d_gene: -
j_gene: TRBJ1-2
CDR3nt: TGTGCCAGCACCACGGGAGGGCACACTAACTATGGCTACACCTTC
CDR3aa: CASTTGGHTNYGYTF

v_gene: TRBV7-9
len: 15
abundance: -
d_gene: -
j_gene: TRBJ1-1
CDR3nt: TGTGCCAGCAGCTTAGTTCAGGGCCCCAACACTGAAGCTTTCTTT
CDR3aa: CASSLVQGPNTEAFF

v_gene: TRBV24-1
len: 17
abundance: -
d_gene: TRBD2
j_gene: TRBJ2-3
CDR3nt: TGTGCCACCAGTGAACCTCGACTAGCGCGTAGCACAGATACGCAGTATTTT
CDR3aa: CATSEPRLARSTDTQYF

v_gene: TRBV7-6
len: 14
abundance: -
d_gene: TRBD1
j_gene: TRBJ2-5
CDR3nt: TGTGCCAGCAGCTGGACAGGGGAGAGAGAGACCCAGTACTTC
CDR3aa: CASSWTGERETQYF

v_gene: TRBV6-5
len: 13
abundance: -
d_gene: -
j_gene: TRBJ1-2
CDR3nt: TGTGCCAGCAGCTCGACAGGAAACTATGGCTACACCTTC
CDR3aa: CASSSTGNYGYTF

v_gene: TRBV5-4
len: 14
abundance: -
d_gene: TRBD2
j_gene: TRBJ2-5
CDR3nt: TGTGCCAGCAGCTTGTTAGCGGGTCAAGAGACCCAGTACTTC
CDR3aa: CASSLLAGQETQYF

v_gene: TRBV21-1
len: 15
abundance: -
d_gene: -
j_gene: TRBJ1-2
CDR3nt: TGTGCCAGCACCACGAGACGACAGGCTAACTATGGCTACACCTTC
CDR3aa: CASTTRRQANYGYTF

v_gene: TRBV19
len: 15
abundance: -
d_gene: TRBD1
j_gene: TRBJ1-2
CDR3nt: TGTGCCAGTAGTATTTGGCCAGGGGGCGGGTATGGCTACACCTTC
CDR3aa: CASSIWPGGGYGYTF

v_gene: TRBV27
len: 15
abundance: -
d_gene: -
j_gene: TRBJ1-6
CDR3nt: TGTGCCAGCAGTTTACTGGGGGGAGAGAATTCACCCCTCCACTTT
CDR3aa: CASSLLGGENSPLHF

v_gene: TRBV18
len: 18
abundance: -
d_gene: TRBD2
j_gene: TRBJ2-1
CDR3nt: TGTGCCAGCTCATTTTCGACGGTAGCGGGAGGGCCCCACAATGAGCAGTTCTTC
CDR3aa: CASSFSTVAGGPHNEQFF

v_gene: TRBV3-1/TRBV3-2
len: 15
abundance: -
d_gene: -
j_gene: TRBJ2-7
CDR3nt: TGTGCCAGCAGCCAGGGTCAGGTAGGGGCCTACGAGCAGTACTTC
CDR3aa: CASSQGQVGAYEQYF

v_gene: TRBV9
len: 15
abundance: -
d_gene: TRBD1
j_gene: TRBJ2-2
CDR3nt: TGTGCCAGCAGAGGGACAGGGGGCGACACCGGGGAGCTGTTTTTT
CDR3aa: CASRGTGGDTGELFF

v_gene: TRBV4-2
len: 18
abundance: once
d_gene: TRBD2
j_gene: TRBJ2-3
CDR3nt: TGTGCCAGCAGCCCCCGAGCGCGGCGGGGGGGCCGCACAGATACGCAGTATTTT
CDR3aa: CASSPRARRGGRTDTQYF

v_gene: TRBV5-6
len: 16
abundance: -
d_gene: -
j_gene: TRBJ2-3
CDR3nt: TGTGCCAGCAGCGGCCCTTGGCGGAAGCTCACAGATACGCAGTATTTT
CDR3aa: CASSGPWRKLTDTQYF

v_gene: TRBV6-5
len: 15
abundance: -
d_gene: -
j_gene: TRBJ1-2
CDR3nt: TGTGCCAGCAGTTACGACACTGCCCCTAACTATGGCTACACCTTC
CDR3aa: CASSYDTAPNYGYTF

v_gene: TRBV7-6
len: 17
abundance: once
d_gene: -
j_gene: TRBJ2-7
CDR3nt: TGTGCCAGCAGCTTAGTCCCCCCGGACAGAAGCTCCTACGAGCAGTACTTC
CDR3aa: CASSLVPPDRSSYEQYF